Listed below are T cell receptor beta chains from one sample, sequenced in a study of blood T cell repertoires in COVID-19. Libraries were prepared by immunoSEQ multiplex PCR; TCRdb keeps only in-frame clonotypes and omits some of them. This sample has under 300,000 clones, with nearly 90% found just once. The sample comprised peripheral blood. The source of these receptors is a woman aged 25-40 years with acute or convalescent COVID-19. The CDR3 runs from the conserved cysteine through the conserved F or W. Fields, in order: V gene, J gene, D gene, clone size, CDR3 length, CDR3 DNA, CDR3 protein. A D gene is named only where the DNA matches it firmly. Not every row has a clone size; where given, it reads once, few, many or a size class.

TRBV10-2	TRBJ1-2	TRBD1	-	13	TGCGCCAGCAGAAGGACAGGGGGGTATGGCTACACCTTC	CASRRTGGYGYTF
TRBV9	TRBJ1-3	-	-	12	TGTGCCAGCCGCAGTTCGGGAAACACCATATATTTT	CASRSSGNTIYF
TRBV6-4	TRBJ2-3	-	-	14	TGTGCCAGCAGTGACGCTAGTAGCGCAGATACGCAGTATTTT	CASSDASSADTQYF
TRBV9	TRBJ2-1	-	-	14	TGTGCCAGCAGCGTAGGTAGGGGGAGGGATGAGCAGTTCTTC	CASSVGRGRDEQFF
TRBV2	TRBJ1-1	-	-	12	TGTGCCGTATGGGCAGCGGTGGTGGAAGCTTTCTTT	CAVWAAVVEAFF
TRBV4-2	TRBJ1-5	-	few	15	TGTGCCAGCAGCCATCCTGGGGGCGCAGGTCAGCCCCAGCATTTT	CASSHPGGAGQPQHF
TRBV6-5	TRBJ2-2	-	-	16	TGTGCCAGCAGTTACCCTGCTGGTGGGAGCACCGGGGAGCTGTTTTTT	CASSYPAGGSTGELFF
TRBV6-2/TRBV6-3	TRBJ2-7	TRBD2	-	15	TGTGCCAGCAGTCCGACTAGCGGGTCCTACTACGAGCAGTACTTC	CASSPTSGSYYEQYF
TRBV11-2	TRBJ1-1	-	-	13	TGTGCCAGCGCGGGTAGTCAGAGGACTGAAGCTTTCTTT	CASAGSQRTEAFF
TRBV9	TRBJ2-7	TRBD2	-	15	TGTGCCAGCAGCGCACAACTAGCGGGAGTTGGCGAGCAGTACTTC	CASSAQLAGVGEQYF
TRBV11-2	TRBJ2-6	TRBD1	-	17	TGTGCCAGCAGCTTAATGGGACAGGGCTCTGGGGCCAACGTCCTGACTTTC	CASSLMGQGSGANVLTF
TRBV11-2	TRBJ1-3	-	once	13	TGTGCCAGCAGCAGGGGCAGGGACTTTTCCCCATATTTT	CASSRGRDFSPYF
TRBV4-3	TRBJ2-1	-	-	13	TGCGCCAGCAGCCAAGACCCGTACAATGAGCAGTTCTTC	CASSQDPYNEQFF
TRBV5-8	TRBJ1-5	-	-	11	TGTGCCAGCAGCCTTAATCAGCCCCAGCATTTT	CASSLNQPQHF
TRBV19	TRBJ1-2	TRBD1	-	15	TGTGCCAGTACCCCGGGAGGGACAGGGGGCGGCGGCTACACCTTC	CASTPGGTGGGGYTF
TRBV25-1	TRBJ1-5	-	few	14	TGTGCCAGCAGCGGACTGGGGGCAAATCAGCCCCAGCATTTT	CASSGLGANQPQHF
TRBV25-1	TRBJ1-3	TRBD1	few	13	TGTGCCAGCATAGGGACAGCCGGAAACACCATATATTTT	CASIGTAGNTIYF